Listed below are T cell receptor beta chains from one sample, sequenced in a study of cytomegalovirus exposure and HLA in healthy donors. Clones were read by immunoSEQ multiplex PCR, and TCRdb kept only the in-frame ones, dropping some. The sample has about 130,000 clones, roughly 69% seen once. Sample: PBMCs. Receptors originate from a human donor in good health. Both conserved end residues are trimmed from each CDR3. Size values are once, few and many counts, or a class for expanded clones, and some rows have none.

size	V	J	CDR3
.	TRBV28	TRBJ1-2	ASPPPTGGNYGYT
.	TRBV28	TRBJ1-5	ASIGPPRTGVHLGNQPQH
few	TRBV9	TRBJ2-1	ASSARLATYNEQF
.	TRBV19	TRBJ1-5	ASRKDRDGNQPQH
.	TRBV4-3	TRBJ2-3	ASSSRLAGPTDTQY
.	TRBV6-6	TRBJ1-5	ASSPGTGYQPQH
.	TRBV28	TRBJ1-5	ASSKMTDRWSSQH
few	TRBV4-3	TRBJ2-7	ASSQAGGNYEQY
.	TRBV5-3	TRBJ2-1	ARSLAVWSSGGLNEQF
.	TRBV7-3	TRBJ2-3	ASSLFGGQGPDTQY
.	TRBV30	TRBJ1-5	AWDMGAGEPQH
.	TRBV27	TRBJ1-3	ASSLLAQGYSGNTIY
.	TRBV29-1	TRBJ1-2	SVRQGAFRADGYT
few	TRBV18	TRBJ1-1	ASSPGQGNTEAF
once	TRBV7-9	TRBJ2-5	ASSSPRDTSRGETQY
.	TRBV6-1	TRBJ2-7	ATPTGPYEQY
.	TRBV6-5	TRBJ2-7	ASSNGQKGYEQY
.	TRBV5-1	TRBJ2-2	ASSLEPNTGELF
.	TRBV5-4	TRBJ2-1	ASSFGTSGPREQF
.	TRBV5-4	TRBJ2-5	ASSFGPRVQETQY
.	TRBV6-5	TRBJ1-1	ASSYVGQANTEAF
.	TRBV27	TRBJ2-1	AAGLAGDEQF
.	TRBV19	TRBJ2-1	ASSIGSVLNTYNEQF
few	TRBV27	TRBJ2-2	ASSLGTGNTGELF
.	TRBV7-9	TRBJ1-5	SSSFAQSEYSNQPQH
once	TRBV5-4	TRBJ1-1	ASSPTGPNTEAF
.	TRBV9	TRBJ2-1	ASSGEPLTSGTYNEQF
.	TRBV6-6	TRBJ1-6	ASSGGTSYNSPLH
.	TRBV7-2	TRBJ2-7	ASSLAGSSYEQY
.	TRBV7-3	TRBJ2-3	ASSPSGQGTDTQY
.	TRBV5-1	TRBJ2-2	ASSRVWGGGTGELF
.	TRBV4-3	TRBJ2-7	ASSQDWGQITYEQY
few	TRBV7-2	TRBJ2-1	ASSLAGGPGNEQF
.	TRBV5-1	TRBJ2-3	ASSRGLPDTQY
few	TRBV4-2	TRBJ2-5	ASSQDFGGWETQY
.	TRBV11-2	TRBJ2-1	ASSQRGQPIFYNEQF
few	TRBV7-2	TRBJ2-1	ASSPSGASYNEQF
few	TRBV10-3	TRBJ2-5	AISDTLERRETQY
few	TRBV30	TRBJ1-2	AWSVPEQGSYGYT
medium-sized	TRBV11-2	TRBJ2-5	ASSFWAGGGETQY
.	TRBV7-9	TRBJ1-1	ASSLAVDTEAF
.	TRBV28	TRBJ2-1	ASSTTGLGLREQF
.	TRBV30	TRBJ2-6	AWHLTRAQPQYSGANVLT
.	TRBV5-4	TRBJ2-1	ASSRSGGPREEQF
few	TRBV7-7	TRBJ2-7	ASSLDRGSSYEQY
.	TRBV6-1	TRBJ2-5	ASSEGQLRQETQY
.	TRBV2	TRBJ1-1	ASTSIGQGEGAF
few	TRBV30	TRBJ2-7	AWSVQQSYEQY
few	TRBV18	TRBJ1-1	ASSLGGTEKLEAF
once	TRBV28	TRBJ1-3	ASSPPRAGGFDGNTIY
.	TRBV5-4	TRBJ2-2	ASSRTLQGWTGELF
.	TRBV29-1	TRBJ2-1	SALSGGVVEQF
.	TRBV12-2	TRBJ2-3	ASRKRATGGTDTQY
few	TRBV7-8	TRBJ2-5	ASSFGLAGGGEQY
.	TRBV29-1	TRBJ1-1	SGAAGMNTEAF
.	TRBV30	TRBJ2-3	AWEAGTATDTQY
few	TRBV29-1	TRBJ2-7	SVEDLRQGTYEQY
few	TRBV14	TRBJ2-2	ASSQVWDRAVGELF
.	TRBV7-2	TRBJ2-1	ASSLGAISYNEQF